These 14 T cell receptor beta chains were sequenced from one sample in a study of blood T cell repertoires in COVID-19. Profiling relied on immunoSEQ multiplex PCR, and the TCRdb table lists in-frame clones only, not all of them. The sample holds a few hundred thousand clones, roughly nine tenths seen once. Sequencing used PBMCs or T cells enriched from blood (not recorded which). All receptors derive from a woman aged 25 to 39 who had recovered from COVID-19.

This clone was recorded many times. V and J are TRBV5-1 and TRBJ1-1, with TRBD1 identical over 7 bases. Germline CDR1 reads SGHRS; CDR2 reads YFSETQ. The CDR3 is 14 amino acids. V was clipped by 4 bases and J by 0 bases; unmatched bases: 3. Here the CDR3 reads CASSRDSMNTEAFF. CDR3 nucleotide sequence: TGCGCCAGCAGCCGGGACAGCATGAACACTGAAGCTTTCTTT.

The V call is TRBV27, the J call TRBJ2-7; D is possibly TRBD1 (5 bases). This CDR3 is built from 14 residues. In germline, CDR1 is MNHEY, CDR2 SMNVEV (reference sequence). Trimming took off 6 bases at V and 5 bases at J, with 17 bases between the two ends. The CDR3 DNA follows: TGTGCCAGCAGCTCCCACGTCCAGGGCAACGAGCAGTACTTC. Protein product: CASSSHVQGNEQYF.

The rearrangement links TRBV18 to TRBJ1-5; 12 bases are a match to TRBD1. The CDR3 extends over 17 amino acids. J lost 2 bases, V lost 2 bases, and 4 bases had no gene match. Germline assignment: CDR1 KGHSH and CDR2 LQKENI. CDR3 in amino acids: CASSPGTGGEGNQPQHF. In nucleotides, the CDR3 is TGTGCCAGCTCACCAGGGACAGGGGGCGAGGGCAATCAGCCCCAGCATTTT.

In its sample, this clone was seen once. The rearrangement links TRBV19 to TRBJ2-5, with D unresolved. Per germline, CDR1 LNHDA and CDR2 SQIVND (reference sequence). The CDR3 extends over 15 amino acids. The V gene lost 6 bases and the J gene lost 1 base, with 15 bases spanning the gap. Here the CDR3 reads CASSKLKEIQETQYF. The CDR3 DNA reads TGTGCCAGTAGCAAACTTAAGGAGATCCAAGAGACCCAGTACTTC.

In nucleotides, the CDR3 is TGTGCCAGCAGCTTAGGCGGTACCGGAAACACCATATATTTT. This gives the protein CASSLGGTGNTIYF. This chain connects TRBV7-9 to TRBJ1-3; D gene unclear. The CDR3 runs 14 residues. Trimming removed 1 base from V and 4 bases from J, with 8 bases in between. Germline V CDR1 and CDR2: SEHNR, FQNEAQ (reference sequence). Supplemented by reference TRBV7-9 and TRBJ1-3, the full variable domain reads DTGVSQNPRHKITKRGQNVTFRCDPISEHNRLYWYRQTLGQGPEFLTYFQNEAQLEKSRLLSDRFSAERPKGSFSTLEIQRTEQGDSAMYLCASSLGGTGNTIYFGEGSWLTVV.

This chain uses TRBV9 with TRBJ2-1; possible D gene TRBD2, 6 bases. The CDR3 sequence is 15 residues long. With 0 bases removed from V and 5 bases from J, the gap between germline ends came to 12 bases. Germline V CDR1 and CDR2: SGDLS, YYNGEE. The CDR3 sequence: CASSVGASVDNEQFF. In nucleotides, the CDR3 is TGTGCCAGCAGCGTAGGTGCTAGCGTCGACAATGAGCAGTTCTTC.

The J gene is TRBJ2-3, the V gene TRBV10-2; TRBD2 matches at 10 bases. Germline values: CDR1 WSHSY, CDR2 SAAADI. Trimming removed 0 bases from V and 1 base from J; junction bases left unmatched: 4. CDR3 length: 17 residues. The CDR3 DNA reads as TGCGCCAGCAGTGAGTCGGCTAGCGGGAGTGGCACAGATACGCAGTATTTT. This translates into CASSESASGSGTDTQYF.

The chain has TRBV6-2 or TRBV6-3 and TRBJ1-1; possibly TRBD1 for D (5 bases). The CDR3 has 13 residues. Per germline, CDR1 MNHEY and CDR2 SVGEGT. V lost 6 bases, J lost 1 base, and 9 bases lay in between. The CDR3 reads CASSPTENTEAFF. The CDR3, as DNA: TGTGCCAGCAGCCCGACAGAGAACACTGAAGCTTTCTTT.

The V and J genes are TRBV4-1 and TRBJ2-7; tentative D call: TRBD2 (5 bases). V gave up 4 bases and J gave up 2 bases, with 18 bases separating them. This CDR3 comprises 16 residues. Per the germline V gene, CDR1 is MGHRA and CDR2 is YSYEKL. CDR3 nucleotide sequence: TGCGCCAGCAGCCGCGAGGGAGTAAGCCGGCCCTACGAGCAGTACTTC. Translated: CASSREGVSRPYEQYF.

The chain combines TRBV15 with TRBJ2-1, with 10 bases identical to TRBD2. V lost 0 bases and J lost 5; bases outside the gene matches: 7. CDR3 length: 17 amino acids. CDR1 is LNHNV and CDR2 is YYDKDF in the germline V gene (reference sequence). CDR3 in amino acids: CATSRDPAGGYNNEQFF. DNA of the CDR3: TGTGCCACCAGCAGAGATCCAGCGGGGGGGTATAACAATGAGCAGTTCTTC.

In the case of this clone: Other DNA sequences from this sample encode an identical CDR3 as well. V gene TRBV5-1 combines with J gene TRBJ1-5; possibly TRBD1 for D (5 bases). Trimming left V 2 bases short and J 6 bases short, with 12 bases between. This CDR3 contains 14 residues. Germline V CDR1 and CDR2: SGHRS, YFSETQ. The CDR3 DNA is TGCGCCAGCAGCTTAGGGCAGGGTGGTCAGCCCCAGCATTTT. The encoded protein is CASSLGQGGQPQHF.

The chain employs TRBV6-1 and TRBJ2-7; TRBD2 is a possible D gene (5 bases). Per the germline V gene, CDR1 is MNHNS and CDR2 is SASEGT. The CDR3 sequence is 15 residues long. The V end lost 3 bases, the J end lost 5 bases, and 17 bases lay between the germline ends. The CDR3: CASSEDWNSVNEQYF. The CDR3 nucleotides are TGTGCCAGCAGTGAGGACTGGAACTCCGTCAACGAGCAGTACTTC.

This chain uses TRBV2 with TRBJ1-5; no firm D call. With 5 bases removed from V and 3 bases from J, the gap between germline ends came to 11 bases. Germline V gives CDR1 SNHLY, CDR2 FYNNEI. This CDR3 comprises 14 residues. The chain's CDR3 is CASSQTTTNQPQHF. CDR3 DNA sequence: TGTGCCAGCAGTCAGACTACTACCAATCAGCCCCAGCATTTT.

The chain couples TRBV19 to TRBJ2-7; 8 bases agree with TRBD1. The CDR3 sequence is 14 residues long. Germline V CDR1 and CDR2: LNHDA, SQIVND (reference sequence). V lost 5 bases and J lost 2; bases outside the gene matches: 5. CDR3 in amino acids: CASSEDRGAYEQYF. The DNA for the CDR3 is TGTGCCAGTAGTGAAGACAGGGGAGCCTACGAGCAGTACTTC.